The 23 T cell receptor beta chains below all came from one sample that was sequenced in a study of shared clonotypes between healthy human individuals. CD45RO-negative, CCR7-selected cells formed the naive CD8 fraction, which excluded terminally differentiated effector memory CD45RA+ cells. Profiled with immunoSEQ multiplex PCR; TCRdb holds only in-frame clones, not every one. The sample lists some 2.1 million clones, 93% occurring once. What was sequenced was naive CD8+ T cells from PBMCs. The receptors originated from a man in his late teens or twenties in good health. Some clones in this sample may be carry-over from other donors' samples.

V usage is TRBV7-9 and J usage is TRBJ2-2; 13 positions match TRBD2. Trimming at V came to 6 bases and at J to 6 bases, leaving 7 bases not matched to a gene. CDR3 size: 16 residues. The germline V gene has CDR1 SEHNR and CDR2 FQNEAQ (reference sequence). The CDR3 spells CASRTQTSGRPGELFF. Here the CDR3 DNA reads TGTGCCAGCAGAACACAGACTAGCGGGAGGCCCGGGGAGCTGTTTTTT.

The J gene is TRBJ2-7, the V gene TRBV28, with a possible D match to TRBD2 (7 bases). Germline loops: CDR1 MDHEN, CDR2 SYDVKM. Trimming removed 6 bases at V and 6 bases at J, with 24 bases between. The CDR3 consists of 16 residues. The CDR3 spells CASRSSFVGGGGEQYF. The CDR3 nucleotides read TGTGCCAGCAGGAGTTCGTTTGTCGGAGGGGGGGGCGAGCAGTACTTC.

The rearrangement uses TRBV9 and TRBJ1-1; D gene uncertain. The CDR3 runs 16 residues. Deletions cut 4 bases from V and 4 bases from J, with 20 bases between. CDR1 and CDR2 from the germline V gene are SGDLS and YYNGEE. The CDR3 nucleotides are TGTGCCAGCAGCCCCTACAGCACCGCTTTGACCACTGAAGCTTTCTTT. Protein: CASSPYSTALTTEAFF.

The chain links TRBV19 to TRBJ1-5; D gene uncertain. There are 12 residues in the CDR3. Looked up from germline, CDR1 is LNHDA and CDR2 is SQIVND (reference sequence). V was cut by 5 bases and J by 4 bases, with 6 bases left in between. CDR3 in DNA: TGTGCCAGTAGTGTCGGAAATCAGCCCCAGCATTTT. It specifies CASSVGNQPQHF.

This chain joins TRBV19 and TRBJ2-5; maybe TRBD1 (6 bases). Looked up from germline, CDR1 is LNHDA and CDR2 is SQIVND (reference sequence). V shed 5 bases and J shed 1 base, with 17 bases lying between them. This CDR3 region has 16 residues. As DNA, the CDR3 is TGTGCCAGTAGTCTGGGGGCCCGGCTTTTCCAAGAGACCCAGTACTTC. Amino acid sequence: CASSLGARLFQETQYF.

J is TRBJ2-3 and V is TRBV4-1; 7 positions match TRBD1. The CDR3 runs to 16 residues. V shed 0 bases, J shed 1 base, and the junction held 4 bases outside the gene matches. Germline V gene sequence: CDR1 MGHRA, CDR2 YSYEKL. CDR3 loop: CASSQEPGQRTDTQYF. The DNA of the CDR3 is TGCGCCAGCAGCCAAGAGCCGGGACAGCGCACAGATACGCAGTATTTT.

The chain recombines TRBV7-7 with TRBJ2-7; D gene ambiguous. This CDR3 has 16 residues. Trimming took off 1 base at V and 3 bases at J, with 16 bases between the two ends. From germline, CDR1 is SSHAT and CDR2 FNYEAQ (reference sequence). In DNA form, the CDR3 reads TGTGCCAGCAGCTTAGAGGGCAGGCTTTCCCACTACGAGCAGTACTTC. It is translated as CASSLEGRLSHYEQYF.

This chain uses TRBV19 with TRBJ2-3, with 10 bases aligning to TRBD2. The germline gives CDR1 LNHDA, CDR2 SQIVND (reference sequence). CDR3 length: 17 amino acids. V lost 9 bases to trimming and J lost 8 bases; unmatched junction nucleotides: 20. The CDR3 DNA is TGTGCCAGCACCGGACAAATGTTTTTAGCGGGAGGTGGTACGCAGTATTTT. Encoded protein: CASTGQMFLAGGGTQYF.

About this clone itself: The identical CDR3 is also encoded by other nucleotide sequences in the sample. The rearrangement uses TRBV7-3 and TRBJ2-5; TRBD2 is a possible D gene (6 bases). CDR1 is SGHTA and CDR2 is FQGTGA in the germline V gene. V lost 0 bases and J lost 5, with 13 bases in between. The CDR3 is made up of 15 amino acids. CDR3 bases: TGTGCCAGCAGCTTAACTGGAGGGCCTCGGGAGACCCAGTACTTC. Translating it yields CASSLTGGPRETQYF.

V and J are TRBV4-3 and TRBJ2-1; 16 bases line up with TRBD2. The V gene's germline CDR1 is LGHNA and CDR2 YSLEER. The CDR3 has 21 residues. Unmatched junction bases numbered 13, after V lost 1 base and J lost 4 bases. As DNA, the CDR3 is TGCGCCAGCAGCCAAGTGTCGCCGGGACTAGCGGGAGGGGTATGGTACAATGAGCAGTTCTTC. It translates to CASSQVSPGLAGGVWYNEQFF.

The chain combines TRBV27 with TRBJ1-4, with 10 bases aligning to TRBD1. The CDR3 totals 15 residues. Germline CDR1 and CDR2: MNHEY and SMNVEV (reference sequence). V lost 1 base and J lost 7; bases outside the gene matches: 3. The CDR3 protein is CASSLYGTGVEKLFF. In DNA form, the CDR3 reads TGTGCCAGCAGTTTATATGGGACAGGGGTTGAAAAACTGTTTTTT.

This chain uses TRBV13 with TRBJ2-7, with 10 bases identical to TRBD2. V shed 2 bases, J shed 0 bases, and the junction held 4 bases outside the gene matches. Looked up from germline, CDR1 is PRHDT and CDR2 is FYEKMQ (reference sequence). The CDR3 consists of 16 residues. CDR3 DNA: TGTGCCAGCAGCTTATCAGCGGGGGGGAGCTCCTACGAGCAGTACTTC. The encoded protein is CASSLSAGGSSYEQYF.

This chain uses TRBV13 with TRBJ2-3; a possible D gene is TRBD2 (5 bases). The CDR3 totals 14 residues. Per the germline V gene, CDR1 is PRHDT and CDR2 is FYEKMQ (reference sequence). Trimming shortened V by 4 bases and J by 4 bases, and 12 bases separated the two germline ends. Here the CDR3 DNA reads TGTGCCAGCAGCTCTACTGACGGGGCAGATACGCAGTATTTT. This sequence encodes CASSSTDGADTQYF.

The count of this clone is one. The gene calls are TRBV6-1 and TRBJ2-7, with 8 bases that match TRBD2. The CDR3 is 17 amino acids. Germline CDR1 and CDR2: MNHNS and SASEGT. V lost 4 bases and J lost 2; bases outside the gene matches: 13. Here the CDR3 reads CASSVASGPFAPYEQYF. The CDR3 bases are TGTGCCAGCAGTGTGGCTAGCGGGCCATTCGCGCCCTACGAGCAGTACTTC.

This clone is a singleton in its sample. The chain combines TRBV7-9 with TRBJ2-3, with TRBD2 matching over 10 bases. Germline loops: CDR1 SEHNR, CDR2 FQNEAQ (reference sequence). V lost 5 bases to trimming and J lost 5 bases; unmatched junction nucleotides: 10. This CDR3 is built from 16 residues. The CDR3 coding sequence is TGTGCCAGCAGCGTCAGCGGGAGGGCACTAGGAGATACGCAGTATTTT. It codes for CASSVSGRALGDTQYF.

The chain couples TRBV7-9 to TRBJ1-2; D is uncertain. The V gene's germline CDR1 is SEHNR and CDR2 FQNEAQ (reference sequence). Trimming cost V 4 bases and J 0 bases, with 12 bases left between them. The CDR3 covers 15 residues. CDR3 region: CASSYARAANYGYTF. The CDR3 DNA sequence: TGTGCCAGCAGCTACGCTAGGGCCGCTAACTATGGCTACACCTTC.

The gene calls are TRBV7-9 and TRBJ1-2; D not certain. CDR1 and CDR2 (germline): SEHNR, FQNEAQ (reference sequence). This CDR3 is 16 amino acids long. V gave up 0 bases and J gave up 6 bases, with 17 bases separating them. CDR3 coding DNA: TGTGCCAGCAGCTTAGCGGAGACGACGAAGCTAGATGGCTACACCTTC. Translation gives CASSLAETTKLDGYTF.

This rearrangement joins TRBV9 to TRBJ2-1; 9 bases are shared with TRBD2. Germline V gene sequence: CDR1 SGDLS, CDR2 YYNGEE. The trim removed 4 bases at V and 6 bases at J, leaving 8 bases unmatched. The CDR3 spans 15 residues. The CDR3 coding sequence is TGTGCCAGCAGCTCAGGGGCTAGCGGGGCCAATGAGCAGTTCTTC. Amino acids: CASSSGASGANEQFF. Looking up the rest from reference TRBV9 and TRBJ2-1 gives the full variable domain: DSGVTQTPKHLITATGQRVTLRCSPRSGDLSVYWYQQSLDQGLQFLIQYYNGEERAKGNILERFSAQQFPDLHSELNLSSLELGDSALYFCASSSGASGANEQFFGPGTRLTVL.

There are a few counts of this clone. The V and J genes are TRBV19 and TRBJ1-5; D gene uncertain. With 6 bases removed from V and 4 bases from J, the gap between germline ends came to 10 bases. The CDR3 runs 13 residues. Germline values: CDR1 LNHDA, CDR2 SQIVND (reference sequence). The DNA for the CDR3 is TGTGCCAGTAGGTACGTGGCAAATCAGCCCCAGCATTTT. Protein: CASRYVANQPQHF.

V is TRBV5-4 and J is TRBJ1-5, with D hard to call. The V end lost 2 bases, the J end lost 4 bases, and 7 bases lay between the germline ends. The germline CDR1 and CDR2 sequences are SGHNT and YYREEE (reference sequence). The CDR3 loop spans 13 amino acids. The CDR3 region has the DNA TGTGCCAGCAGCTTTTCAGGAAATCAGCCCCAGCATTTT. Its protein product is CASSFSGNQPQHF.

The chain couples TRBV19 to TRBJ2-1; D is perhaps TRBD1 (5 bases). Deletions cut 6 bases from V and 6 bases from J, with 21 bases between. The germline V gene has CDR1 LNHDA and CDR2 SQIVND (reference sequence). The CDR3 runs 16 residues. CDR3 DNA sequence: TGTGCCAGTAGCCCAACGATGGGCAGGGTTTCCAATGAGCAGTTCTTC. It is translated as CASSPTMGRVSNEQFF.

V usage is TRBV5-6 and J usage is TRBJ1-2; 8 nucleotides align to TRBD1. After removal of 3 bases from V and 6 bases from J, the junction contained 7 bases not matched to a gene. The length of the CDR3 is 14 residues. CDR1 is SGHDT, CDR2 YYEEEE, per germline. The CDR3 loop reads CASSSSDRVDGYTF. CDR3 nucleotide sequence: TGTGCCAGCAGCTCCTCGGACAGGGTGGATGGCTACACCTTC.

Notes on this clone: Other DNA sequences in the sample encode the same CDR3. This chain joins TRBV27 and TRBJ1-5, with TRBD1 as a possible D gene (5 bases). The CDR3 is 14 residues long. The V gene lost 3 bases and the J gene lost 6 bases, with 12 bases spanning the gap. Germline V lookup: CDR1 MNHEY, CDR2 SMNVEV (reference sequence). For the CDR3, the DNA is TGTGCCAGCAGTTTGAGGACATCAAGTCAGCCCCAGCATTTT. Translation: CASSLRTSSQPQHF.